This is a list of T cell receptor beta chains from one sample in a study of cytomegalovirus exposure and HLA in healthy donors. Measured with immunoSEQ multiplex PCR; TCRdb has only the in-frame clones, and not every one. The table shows 150,000 or so clones, with 65% to 75% occurring only once. The sample taken for sequencing was PBMCs. These receptors all stem from a girl aged 5-17 years in good health and CMV-seronegative. Each CDR3 is given with its conserved first and last residue. Fields, in order: D gene, V gene, J gene, clone size, CDR3 DNA, CDR3 protein. The D gene is left open where the match is weak. Clone size is not always given. Where it is, it says once, few, many or a class for expanded clones.

-	TRBV11-3	TRBJ2-6	-	TGTGCCAGCAGCCTGGACAGCTCTGGGGCCAACGTCCTGACTTTC	CASSLDSSGANVLTF
-	TRBV5-1	TRBJ1-1	-	TGCGCCAGCAGCAGGGGGTACAGGAGGCTTGGGAACACTGAAGCTTTCTTT	CASSRGYRRLGNTEAFF
TRBD2	TRBV6-5	TRBJ2-7	-	TGTGCCAGCGGAACCTTTAGCGGGGGACCCTACGAGCAGTACTTC	CASGTFSGGPYEQYF
TRBD1	TRBV5-1	TRBJ1-1	-	TGCGCCAGCAGCTTATTGGCGGGGACAGGGGGCACAAGGACTGAAGCTTTCTTT	CASSLLAGTGGTRTEAFF
-	TRBV7-9	TRBJ2-1	-	TGTGCCAGCAGCTTCCTTTTACAGAGTCACTCCTACAATGAGCAGTTCTTC	CASSFLLQSHSYNEQFF
TRBD2	TRBV5-6	TRBJ2-3	few	TGTGCCAGCAGCTTGGGCCTAGCGGGGGTCGAACAGTATTTT	CASSLGLAGVEQYF
-	TRBV6-4	TRBJ2-1	few	TGTGCCAGCAGTGACTCGGCTAGTGGAGAGCAGTTCTTC	CASSDSASGEQFF
-	TRBV28	TRBJ2-7	-	TGTGCCAGCTCGATGCCCAGAGGATCCTACGAGCAGTACTTC	CASSMPRGSYEQYF
-	TRBV5-1	TRBJ2-1	-	TGCGCCAGCAGCATTAAAAACAATGAGCAGTTCTTC	CASSIKNNEQFF
-	TRBV7-9	TRBJ1-1	-	TGTGCCAGCAGCGGGGGCAAGGGTGGTACTGAAGCTTTCTTT	CASSGGKGGTEAFF
-	TRBV29-1	TRBJ1-1	-	TGCAGCGTTGAAGATCGGGGGGGTACTGAAGCTTTCTTT	CSVEDRGGTEAFF
TRBD2	TRBV27	TRBJ2-7	-	TGTGCCAGCGGTCTTAGCGGGGGAAGGTACGAGCAGTACTTC	CASGLSGGRYEQYF
-	TRBV5-1	TRBJ1-2	-	TGCGCCAGCAGCTTGGGCAGGGCAGAACAAATTCCCTATGGCTACACCTTC	CASSLGRAEQIPYGYTF
TRBD1	TRBV4-2	TRBJ2-1	-	TGTGCCAGCAGCCAAGTGACAGGGGCCCTTAGTACTGAGCAGTTCTTC	CASSQVTGALSTEQFF
TRBD1	TRBV5-1	TRBJ1-2	-	TGCGCCAGCAGCAGGGGACAGGGGGCCATGTATGGCTACACCTTC	CASSRGQGAMYGYTF
TRBD1	TRBV9	TRBJ1-2	-	TGTGCCAGCAGCAAAGACAGGGCTAACTATGGCTACACCTTC	CASSKDRANYGYTF
TRBD1	TRBV2	TRBJ1-2	-	TGTGCCAGCCCGGGACGCGGGACAGATACTAACTATGGCTACACCTTC	CASPGRGTDTNYGYTF
-	TRBV27	TRBJ2-7	-	TGTGCCAGCAGTTTAAGTACAGGTACCTACGAGCAGTACTTC	CASSLSTGTYEQYF
-	TRBV7-9	TRBJ2-7	once	TGTGCCAGCAGCTCAAGGCCTGGGGGGGCTAGGTCCTACGAGCAGTACTTC	CASSSRPGGARSYEQYF
-	TRBV15	TRBJ2-5	-	TGTGCCACCAGCTTTCGCCCGCGGGAGACCCAGTACTTC	CATSFRPRETQYF
-	TRBV30	TRBJ1-4	-	TGTGCCTGGAGTCTGGGACTTTCGGGCGAAAAACTGTTTTTT	CAWSLGLSGEKLFF
TRBD1	TRBV6-1	TRBJ1-1	-	TGTGCCAGCGAGGGACAGGGGGCGTCCACTGAAGCTTTCTTT	CASEGQGASTEAFF
TRBD1	TRBV7-8	TRBJ1-2	-	TGTGCCAGCAGGGACAGGGAGGTCGTCTTAGCCTTC	CASRDREVVLAF
-	TRBV7-3	TRBJ2-2	-	TGTGCCAGCAGCCCAAATGGACAGACCGGGGAGCTGTTTTTT	CASSPNGQTGELFF
-	TRBV29-1	TRBJ1-1	-	TGCAGCGTTAGACAGCGGAACACTGAAGCTTTCTTT	CSVRQRNTEAFF
-	TRBV6-5	TRBJ1-3	-	TGTGCCAGCAGACCGGACAGTTCCTCTGGAAACACCATATATTTT	CASRPDSSSGNTIYF
-	TRBV6-1	TRBJ2-3	once	TGTGCCAGCAGTGAAGGGGCGAGCACAGATACGCAGTATTTT	CASSEGASTDTQYF
-	TRBV7-3	TRBJ2-7	-	TGTGCCAGCAGCCTAGGGGAAGGGCTCGAGCAGTACTTC	CASSLGEGLEQYF
-	TRBV13	TRBJ2-7	-	TGTGCCAGCAGCCCTCCGGGGGCCTACGAGCAGTACTTC	CASSPPGAYEQYF
TRBD2	TRBV18	TRBJ2-1	-	TGTGCCAGCTCTCCCTTTAGCGGGGGGGCTGGGAATGAGCAGTTCTTC	CASSPFSGGAGNEQFF
TRBD1	TRBV5-1	TRBJ1-4	few	TGCGCCAGCAGCTTGGTGGGACAGGGGGTTGAAAAACTGTTTTTT	CASSLVGQGVEKLFF
-	TRBV2	TRBJ2-7	-	TGTGCCAGCAGTGTGACAGTCTCCTACGAGCAGTACTTC	CASSVTVSYEQYF
-	TRBV7-6	TRBJ2-7	-	TGTGCCAGCAGCCTTGGACAGTACTACGAGCAGTACTTC	CASSLGQYYEQYF
-	TRBV9	TRBJ2-7	-	TGTGCCAGCAGCGTGGATGGGGGGGGGCCTTACGAGCAGTACTTC	CASSVDGGGPYEQYF
-	TRBV5-4	TRBJ2-5	-	TGTGCCAGCAGCTTGAAGGGGGGGGAGACCCAGTACTTC	CASSLKGGETQYF
-	TRBV6-4	TRBJ1-6	few	TGTGCCAGCAGTGAGACAGAGATTTCACCCCTCCACTTT	CASSETEISPLHF
TRBD1	TRBV9	TRBJ1-6	-	TGTGCCAGCAGCTCCCATTCGGGACAGGCTTCACCCCTCCACTTT	CASSSHSGQASPLHF
-	TRBV2	TRBJ1-1	few	TGTGCCAGCAGTGAAGCTTCAGCTGAAGCTTTCTTT	CASSEASAEAFF
-	TRBV11-2	TRBJ2-1	-	TGTGCCAGCAGGGGGGGTTCCTACAATGAGCAGTTCTTC	CASRGGSYNEQFF
-	TRBV30	TRBJ2-5	-	TGTGCCTGGTCAGGGAAGGAGACCCAGTACTTC	CAWSGKETQYF
-	TRBV12-5	TRBJ2-1	-	TGTGCTAGTGGTTTGGTCCTCAACAGGGACGGCAATGAGCAGTTCTTC	CASGLVLNRDGNEQFF
TRBD1	TRBV29-1	TRBJ1-2	-	TGCAGCGTTGAGAGGGGACAGGGCCGGAATGGCTACACCTTC	CSVERGQGRNGYTF
-	TRBV6-5	TRBJ1-2	-	TGTGCCAGCAGTTACTCGAGGTTTGTGGACTACACCTTC	CASSYSRFVDYTF
-	TRBV7-2	TRBJ2-1	-	TGTGCCAGCAGCTTAGTATCTAGCGACCTTGGGAATGAGCAGTTCTTC	CASSLVSSDLGNEQFF
-	TRBV18	TRBJ2-3	once	TGTGCCAGCTCCCTGGGACTTGTCGGGGGTGGAGATACGCAGTATTTT	CASSLGLVGGGDTQYF
-	TRBV2	TRBJ2-7	-	TGTGCCAGCATCGACAGAGATTACTACGAGCAGTACTTC	CASIDRDYYEQYF
TRBD2	TRBV4-1	TRBJ2-7	few	TGCGCCAGCAGCCATGCCGGGACTAGCGGAAACTTACGTTACGAGCAGTACTTC	CASSHAGTSGNLRYEQYF
TRBD1	TRBV6-1	TRBJ2-5	-	TGTGCCAGCAGTGTTTTGACAGGGATAGAGACCCAGTACTTC	CASSVLTGIETQYF
TRBD1	TRBV9	TRBJ1-2	-	TGTGCCAGCAGCGTAGCTACGGGGACAGGGGGCACTAACTATGGCTACACCTTC	CASSVATGTGGTNYGYTF
-	TRBV5-1	TRBJ2-2	once	TGCGCCAGCACTTTGACCGGGGAGCTGTTTTTT	CASTLTGELFF
-	TRBV27	TRBJ2-2	-	TGTGCCAGCACAAGACAGGCGACGAACACCGGGGAGCTGTTTTTT	CASTRQATNTGELFF
TRBD1	TRBV27	TRBJ2-1	once	TGTGCCAGCAGTCCGAGGGACAGGGAAGATGAGCAGTTCTTC	CASSPRDREDEQFF
-	TRBV5-6	TRBJ2-5	-	TGTGCCAGCAGCTTGGGACAGCAAGAGACCCAGTACTTC	CASSLGQQETQYF
-	TRBV19	TRBJ1-3	-	TGTGCCAGTAGTATCCGCACCGGTGGAAACACCATATATTTT	CASSIRTGGNTIYF
TRBD1	TRBV14	TRBJ1-1	few	TGTGCCAGCAGCCAAGTACAGGGGACTGAAGCTTTCTTT	CASSQVQGTEAFF